This T cell receptor beta chain was sequenced during a study of human T cells and chemical hapten exposure. Study information: Sensitizing treatment utilized 2% DPC over a 2 cm by 2 cm portion of upper inner arm skin. Study-wide points: Counts of expanded TCRs at PT1 were positively correlated with patch test score.

CDR3 length: 15 amino acids. The V segment lost 3 bases and the J segment 5 bases; nucleotides outside the gene matches: 7. Per germline, CDR1 LNHDA and CDR2 SQIVND (reference sequence). TCRdb redid the calling of the RACE reads with MiXCR, one entry per CDR3 protein. The sample shows more than 75,000 distinct CDR3 sequences, 9% to 9.5% of them seen only once. As regards this clonotype: Its antigen is as yet unknown.

The time point was: patch test 2, 6 weeks after DPC sensitization. The treatment here: therapeutic diphenylcyclopropenone sensitization with weekly scalp DPC. From whole blood left unfractionated, total RNA was extracted. Sequenced material: whole blood, taken in connection with sensitization to the hapten diphenylcyclopropenone (DPC). The origin of this receptor is a woman between 40 and 50 years old with alopecia areata. Some clones in this sample may be carry-over from other donors' samples. The chain has TRBV19 and TRBJ1-5; 7 bases align to TRBD1. The CDR3 nucleotides are TGTGCCAGTAGTATTATCAAGGGGGCTCATCAGCCCCAGCATTTT. Translating gives CASSIIKGAHQPQHF. Filled out from reference TRBV19 and TRBJ1-5, the complete variable domain reads DGGITQSPKYLFRKEGQNVTLSCEQNLNHDAMYWYRQDPGQGLRLIYYSQIVNDFQKGDIAEGYSVSREKKESFPLTVTSAQKNPTAFYLCASSIIKGAHQPQHFGDGTRLSIL.